This TCR beta chain appears in the sequencing data of a study of T cell responses to AZD1222 COVID-19 vaccine. Of note for this clone: The antigen is undetermined.

The method was immunoSEQ multiplex PCR; TCRdb's version includes in-frame clones alone and lacks a portion of them. The sample yields fewer than 150,000 clones, roughly 87% seen once. Findings of the study overall: Following two doses of AZD1222, Spike-specific TCR breadth and depth rose.

CDR1 is LGHNA, CDR2 YNFKEQ, per germline. CDR3 size: 14 residues. V lost 3 bases to trimming and J lost 8 bases; unmatched junction nucleotides: 4. The rearrangement uses TRBV4-2 and TRBJ1-6, with 7 bases lining up with TRBD1. This specimen was peripheral blood, taken on day 0 of AZD1222 vaccination. This clonotype was obtained from an adult in good health. The CDR3, as DNA: TGTGCCAGCAGCCAGACAGGGTTTGATTCACCCCTCCACTTT. It encodes CASSQTGFDSPLHF.